The next 7 T cell receptor beta chains were all read from a single sample in a study of beta chain features in type 1 diabetes. The sequenced template was cDNA made from the entire isolated RNA. Measured with immunoSEQ multiplex PCR; TCRdb has only the in-frame clones, and not every one. This table has roughly 140,000 clones, 6.9% appearing once. Sequencing was performed on central memory CD4+ T cells from blood. These receptors were obtained from a woman in her twenties or thirties in good health.

This clone was found a few times. The chain uses TRBV6-4 and TRBJ2-1; 8 bases fit TRBD2. The length of the CDR3 is 16 residues. Germline CDR1 MRHNA, CDR2 SNTAGT. V was clipped by 0 bases and J by 4 bases; unmatched bases: 5. CDR3 protein: CASSDSSSGNYNEQFF. The CDR3 DNA is TGTGCCAGCAGTGACTCGAGTAGCGGGAATTACAATGAGCAGTTCTTC.

This clone has more than one count but fewer than ten. The junction and the germline gene differ at one end; a read error may be behind it. V and J are TRBV7-7 and TRBJ2-7, with TRBD1 matching 10 bases. Germline V gives CDR1 SSHAT, CDR2 FNYEAQ (reference sequence). The CDR3 contains 13 residues. The CDR3 DNA reads TGTGCTAGCAGCCCGGACAGGGGGTACGAGCAGTACTTC. Encoded protein: CASSPDRGYEQYF.

This clone was detected only a few times. The chain uses TRBV7-9 and TRBJ2-3; weak D call: TRBD1 (6 bases). The germline gives CDR1 SEHNR, CDR2 FQNEAQ (reference sequence). Trimming took off 5 bases at V and 9 bases at J, with 18 bases between the two ends. This CDR3 region has 14 residues. CDR3 sequence reads: CASSPQGLGGTQYF. The CDR3 nucleotides read TGTGCCAGCAGCCCACAGGGCCTCGGCGGCACGCAGTATTTT.

This CDR3 reads CASSGYGSGTGGEQYF. CDR3 DNA sequence: TGTGCCAGCAGCGGTTATGGGTCGGGGACAGGGGGCGAGCAGTACTTC. The chain couples TRBV7-6 to TRBJ2-7; 11 nucleotides line up with TRBD1. Trimming at V came to 5 bases and at J to 6 bases, leaving 12 bases not matched to a gene. The CDR3 spans 16 residues. CDR1 is SGHVS, CDR2 FNYEAQ, per germline.

The chain uses TRBV6-1 and TRBJ2-3; the match to TRBD1 covers 12 bases. J gave up 5 bases and V 4 bases, and 10 bases lay outside the gene matches. CDR1 and CDR2 from the germline V gene are MNHNS and SASEGT. The CDR3 has 17 amino acids. The CDR3 is CASSVPPGQGAIDTQYF. CDR3 DNA: TGTGCCAGCAGTGTCCCACCGGGACAGGGGGCGATAGATACGCAGTATTTT.

This clone occurred a few times. The chain uses TRBV5-8 and TRBJ2-3; TRBD2 is a possible D gene (5 bases). V shed 6 bases and J shed 2 bases, with 16 bases lying between them. CDR3 length: 15 amino acids. Germline CDR1 is SGHTS and CDR2 is YDEGEE. The CDR3: CASIPGNGNTDTQYF. CDR3 in DNA: TGTGCCAGCATTCCGGGAAATGGAAACACAGATACGCAGTATTTT.

V usage is TRBV6-6 and J usage is TRBJ1-2, with D tentatively TRBD1 (6 bases). Germline V lookup: CDR1 MNHNY, CDR2 SVGAGI (reference sequence). Trimming left V 10 bases short and J 7 bases short, with 16 bases between. The CDR3 runs to 12 residues. CDR3 residues: CATVTGRRGYTF. For the CDR3, the DNA is TGTGCCACCGTGACAGGCCGCCGTGGCTACACCTTC.